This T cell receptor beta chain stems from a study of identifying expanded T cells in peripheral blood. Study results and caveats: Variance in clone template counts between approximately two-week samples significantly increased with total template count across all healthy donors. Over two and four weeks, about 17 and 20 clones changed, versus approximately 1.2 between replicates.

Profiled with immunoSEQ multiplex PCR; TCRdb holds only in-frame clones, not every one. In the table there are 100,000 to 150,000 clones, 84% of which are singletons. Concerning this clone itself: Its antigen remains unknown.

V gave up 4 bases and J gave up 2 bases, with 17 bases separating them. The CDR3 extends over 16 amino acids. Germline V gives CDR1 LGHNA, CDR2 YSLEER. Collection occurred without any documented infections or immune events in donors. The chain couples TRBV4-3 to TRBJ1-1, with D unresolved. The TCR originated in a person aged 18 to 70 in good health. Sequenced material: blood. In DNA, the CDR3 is TGCGCCAGCAGCCGACTTGGAGCCACATCCAACACTGAAGCTTTCTTT. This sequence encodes CASSRLGATSNTEAFF.